This T cell receptor beta chain was identified during a study of CD8+CD57+ T cells in acquired aplastic anemia. Across the whole study: On average, sorted CD4+ and CD8+ cells gave approximately 3 ug of DNA.

Template material for TCR beta VDJ and CDR3 profiling consisted of genomic DNA. TCRdb processed the reads anew with MiXCR; each CDR3 protein has one entry. Here the sample spans under 200,000 distinct CDR3 sequences, about 45% being singletons. Previously, flow cytometry had revealed CD8+CD57+ cell expansion in the patients chosen for sequencing. Acquired aplastic anemia of severe grade affected all patients. The blood sampling took place in patients who had so far received no therapy. Study-wide results and limits: CD8+ Simpson's diversity did not differ significantly between patients and controls.

On this clonotype itself: Antigen specificity is unknown.

CDR1 is SNHLY and CDR2 is FYNNEI in the germline V gene. This CDR3 spans 13 amino acids. V shed 6 bases and J shed 5 bases, with 13 bases lying between them. This clonotype was obtained from a human donor with aplastic anemia. V and J are TRBV2 and TRBJ2-5; no definite D call. The sample taken for sequencing was sorted CD4+, CD8+, or CD8+CD57+ T cells (not recorded which) from PBMCs. CDR3 nucleotide sequence: TGTGCCAGCAGAGTTTCGGCAGCGGAGACCCAGTACTTC. It translates to CASRVSAAETQYF.